This T cell receptor beta chain comes out of a study of blood T cell repertoires in COVID-19. At the level of the study: The United States, Italy and Spain were the sources of the acute and convalescent COVID-19 samples. PBMCs, B-cell-depleted T cells, or T cells provided the cDNA or gDNA that made up the material.

V was clipped by 2 bases and J by 1 base, with 11 bases between them. The CDR3 spans 15 residues. Germline V gives CDR1 SGHTS, CDR2 YDEGEE. Original processing methods: From reference gene primer amplification, estimates of nucleated cell counts were derived. Produced via immunoSEQ multiplex PCR; TCRdb's table is partial and in-frame only. The DNA was the basis for D and trimming; V, J and clone size are from that table. The repertoire holds tens of thousands of clones, with about nine tenths as singletons. This chain connects TRBV5-8 to TRBJ2-3, with a tentative D call TRBD2 (6 bases). The sequencing sample was made of peripheral blood. The clonotype originates from a man in his fifties or sixties with acute or convalescent COVID-19. The CDR3 region is CASSFVPSGTDTQYF. DNA for the CDR3: TGTGCCAGCAGCTTTGTGCCTAGCGGCACAGATACGCAGTATTTT.